Sequencing of this T cell receptor (beta chain) was carried out in a study of cytomegalovirus exposure and HLA in healthy donors. As concerns this clone: What it binds is not known.

Trimming cost V 1 base and J 5 bases; bases outside gene matches: 2. Per germline, CDR1 SGHTA and CDR2 FQGTGA. This CDR3 region has 15 residues. Study-wide findings and caveats: Later analysis showed TCR association rates varying by HLA locus, highest for DRB1 and lowest for HLA-C. Several V segments, TRBV6-2 and TRBV6-3 among them, could not be told apart and were dropped. What TCR beta sequences reportedly achieved was accurate prediction of HLA-A and HLA-B alleles in most subjects.

13 Jbeta primers and 60 Vbeta primers were used for the PCR. Data came from immunoSEQ multiplex PCR; TCRdb stores just in-frame clones and leaves some out. The sample has over 100,000 clones, roughly 80% seen once. The sample consisted of PBMCs. The clonotype was recovered from a woman in her fifties or sixties in good health and CMV-seropositive. The V and J genes are TRBV7-3 and TRBJ1-1; 12 positions agree with TRBD1. The CDR3 nucleotides read TGTGCCAGCAGCTTAATGGGACAGGGGGCGACTGAAGCTTTCTTT. Amino acid sequence: CASSLMGQGATEAFF.